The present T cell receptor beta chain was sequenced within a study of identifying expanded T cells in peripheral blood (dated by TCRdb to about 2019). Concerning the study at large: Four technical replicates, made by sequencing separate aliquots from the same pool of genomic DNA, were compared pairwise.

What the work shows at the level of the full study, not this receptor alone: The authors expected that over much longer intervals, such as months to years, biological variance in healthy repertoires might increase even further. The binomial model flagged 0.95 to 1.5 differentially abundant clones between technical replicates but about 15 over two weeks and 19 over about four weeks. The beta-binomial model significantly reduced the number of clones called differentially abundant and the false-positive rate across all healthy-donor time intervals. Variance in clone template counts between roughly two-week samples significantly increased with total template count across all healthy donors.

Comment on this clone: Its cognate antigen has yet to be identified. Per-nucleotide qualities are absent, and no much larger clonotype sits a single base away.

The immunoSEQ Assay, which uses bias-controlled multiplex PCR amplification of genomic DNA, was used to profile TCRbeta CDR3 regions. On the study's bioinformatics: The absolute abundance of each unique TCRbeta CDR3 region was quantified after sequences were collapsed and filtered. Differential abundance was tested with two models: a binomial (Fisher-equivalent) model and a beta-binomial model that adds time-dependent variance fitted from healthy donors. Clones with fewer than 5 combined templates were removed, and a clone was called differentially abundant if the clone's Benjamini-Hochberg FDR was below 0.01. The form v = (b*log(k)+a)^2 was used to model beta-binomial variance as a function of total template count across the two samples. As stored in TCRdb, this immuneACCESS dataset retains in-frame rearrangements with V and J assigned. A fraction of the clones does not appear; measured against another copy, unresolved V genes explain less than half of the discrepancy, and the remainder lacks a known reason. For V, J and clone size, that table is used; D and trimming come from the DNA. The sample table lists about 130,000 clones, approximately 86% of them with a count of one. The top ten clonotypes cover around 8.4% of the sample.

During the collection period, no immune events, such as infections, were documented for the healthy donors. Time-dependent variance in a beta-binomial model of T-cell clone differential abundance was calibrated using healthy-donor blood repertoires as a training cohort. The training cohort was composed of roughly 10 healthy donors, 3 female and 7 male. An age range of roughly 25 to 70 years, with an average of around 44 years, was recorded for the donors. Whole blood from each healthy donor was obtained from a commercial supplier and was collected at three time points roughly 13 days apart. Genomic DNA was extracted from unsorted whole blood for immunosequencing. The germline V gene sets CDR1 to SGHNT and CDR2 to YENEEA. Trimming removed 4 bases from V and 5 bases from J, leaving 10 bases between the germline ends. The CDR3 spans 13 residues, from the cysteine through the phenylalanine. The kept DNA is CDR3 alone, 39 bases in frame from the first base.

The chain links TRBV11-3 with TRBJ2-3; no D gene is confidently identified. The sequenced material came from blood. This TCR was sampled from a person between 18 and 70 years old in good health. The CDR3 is CASSSSVGDTQYF. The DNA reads TGTGCCAGCAGCTCCTCCGTTGGAGATACGCAGTATTTT.